This T cell receptor beta chain was identified during a study of post-analysis software for immune sequencing data. At the level of the study: The patients showed relapsing-remitting, secondary progressive and progressive-relapsing multiple sclerosis courses. Study findings and constraints: Elevated frequency relative to controls characterized four or five TRBV segments in patients, TRBV5-6, TRBV5-1 and TRBV20-1 among them. Significantly lower normalized Chao1 diversity was seen in multiple sclerosis patients than in controls. Samples from a shared batch, those prepared together, strongly co-clustered by F measure.

The CDR3 runs 13 residues. CDR1 and CDR2 from the germline V gene are DFQATT and SNEGSKA (reference sequence). V was cut by 4 bases and J by 2 bases, with 9 bases left in between. The TCR beta cDNA libraries contained unique molecular identifiers. Hundreds of thousands of cDNA molecules came from about 1 to 10 million T cells. TCRdb called the PCR reads again in MiXCR, with one record for every CDR3 protein. Seen here are a few hundred thousand distinct CDR3 sequences, roughly 36% observed once, and the top ten hold around an eighth. This clonotype has a handful of counts. What it binds is unknown. The J gene is TRBJ1-5, the V gene TRBV20-1; D unclear. This receptor was obtained from a girl aged 5-17 years with multiple sclerosis. What was sequenced was blood. CDR3 region: CSATGQGNQPQHF. In nucleotides, the CDR3 is TGCAGTGCTACCGGCCAGGGCAATCAGCCCCAGCATTTT.